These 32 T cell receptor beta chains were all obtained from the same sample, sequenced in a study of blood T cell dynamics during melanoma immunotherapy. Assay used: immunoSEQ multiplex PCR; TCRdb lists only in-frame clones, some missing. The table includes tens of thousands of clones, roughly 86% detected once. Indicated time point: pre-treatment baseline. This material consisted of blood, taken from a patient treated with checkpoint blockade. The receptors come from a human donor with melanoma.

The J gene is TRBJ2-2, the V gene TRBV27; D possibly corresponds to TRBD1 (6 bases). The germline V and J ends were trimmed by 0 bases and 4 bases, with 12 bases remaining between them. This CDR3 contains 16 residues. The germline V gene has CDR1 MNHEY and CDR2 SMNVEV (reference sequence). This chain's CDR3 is CASSLSRAGATGELFF. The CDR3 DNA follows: TGTGCCAGCAGTTTATCGCGGGCAGGGGCCACCGGGGAGCTGTTTTTT.

CDR3 sequence reads: CASSLDLIMGQYF. As DNA, the CDR3 is TGTGCCAGCAGCTTGGACCTTATAATGGGGCAGTACTTC. This chain connects TRBV5-5 to TRBJ2-7, with D unclear. This CDR3 comprises 13 residues. Looked up from germline, CDR1 is SGHKS and CDR2 is YYEKEE (reference sequence). Deletions cut 0 bases from V and 9 bases from J, with 13 bases between. The full variable domain, with the rest looked up from reference TRBV5-5 and TRBJ2-7, is DAGVTQSPTHLIKTRGQQVTLRCSPISGHKSVSWYQQVLGQGPQFIFQYYEKEERGRGNFPDRFSARQFPNYSSELNVNALLLGDSALYLCASSLDLIMGQYFGPGTRLTVT.

CDR3 sequence reads: CASSLGRVSNEQFF. CDR3 sequence (DNA): TGTGCCAGCAGTTTAGGCAGGGTATCCAATGAGCAGTTCTTC. The rearrangement joins TRBV27 to TRBJ2-1; a possible D gene is TRBD1 (5 bases). CDR1 and CDR2 from the germline V gene are MNHEY and SMNVEV (reference sequence). CDR3 length: 14 amino acids. The V and J ends lost 2 bases and 6 bases respectively, with 11 bases between them.

CDR3 sequence (DNA): TGTGCCAGTAGTAGGGGGGCTTCCCGGAACTATGGCTACACCTTC. It encodes CASSRGASRNYGYTF. V usage is TRBV19 and J usage is TRBJ1-2, with D possibly TRBD1 on 6 matching bases. Germline V CDR1 and CDR2: LNHDA, SQIVND (reference sequence). The CDR3 consists of 15 residues. Trimming took 4 bases from V and 2 from J, leaving 14 bases between them.

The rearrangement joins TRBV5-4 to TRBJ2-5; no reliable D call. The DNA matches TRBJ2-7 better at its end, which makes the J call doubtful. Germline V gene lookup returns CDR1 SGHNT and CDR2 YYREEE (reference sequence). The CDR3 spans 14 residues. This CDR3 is CASSPPGSRYEQYF. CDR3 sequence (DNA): TGTGCCAGCAGCCCCCCGGGCTCCCGCTACGAGCAGTACTTC.

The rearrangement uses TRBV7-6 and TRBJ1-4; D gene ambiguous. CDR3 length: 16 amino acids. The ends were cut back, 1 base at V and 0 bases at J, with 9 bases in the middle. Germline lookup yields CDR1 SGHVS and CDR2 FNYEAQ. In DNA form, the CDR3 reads TGTGCCAGCAGCTTAGGATCCAGAACAACTAATGAAAAACTGTTTTTT. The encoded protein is CASSLGSRTTNEKLFF.

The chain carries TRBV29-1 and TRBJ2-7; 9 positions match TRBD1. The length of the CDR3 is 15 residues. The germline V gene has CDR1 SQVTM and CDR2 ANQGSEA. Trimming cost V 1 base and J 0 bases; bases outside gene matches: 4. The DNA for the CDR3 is TGCAGCGTTGAAGGGACAGGGGCCGGCTCCTACGAGCAGTACTTC. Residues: CSVEGTGAGSYEQYF.

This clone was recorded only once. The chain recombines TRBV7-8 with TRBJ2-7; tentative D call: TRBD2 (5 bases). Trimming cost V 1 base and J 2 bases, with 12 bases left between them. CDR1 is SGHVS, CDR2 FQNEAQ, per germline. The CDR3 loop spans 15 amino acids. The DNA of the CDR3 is TGTGCCAGCAGCTTAGGAGGGCCGCTTGCCTACGAGCAGTACTTC. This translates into CASSLGGPLAYEQYF.

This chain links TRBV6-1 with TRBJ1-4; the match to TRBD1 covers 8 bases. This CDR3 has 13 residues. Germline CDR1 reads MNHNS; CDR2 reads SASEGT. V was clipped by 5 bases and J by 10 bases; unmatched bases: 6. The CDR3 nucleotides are TGTGCCAGCAGTACCACAGGGGGGGGAAAACTGTTTTTT. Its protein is CASSTTGGGKLFF.

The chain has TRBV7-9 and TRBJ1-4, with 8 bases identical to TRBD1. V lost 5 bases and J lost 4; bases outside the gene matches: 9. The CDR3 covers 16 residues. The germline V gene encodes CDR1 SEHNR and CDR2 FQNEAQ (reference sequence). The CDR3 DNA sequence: TGTGCCAGCAGCCCGTCGGGGACAGGCCTTAATGAAAAACTGTTTTTT. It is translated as CASSPSGTGLNEKLFF.

The CDR3 DNA is TGTGCCAGCAGCGGGTCGTCACATGAAGCTTTCTTT. Translation gives CASSGSSHEAFF. The V and J genes are TRBV9 and TRBJ1-1; D unclear. The CDR3 is 12 residues long. Trimming removed 3 bases from V and 7 bases from J, with 10 bases in between. Germline-derived CDR1 and CDR2 are SGDLS and YYNGEE. Full variable domain (missing parts from reference TRBV9 and TRBJ1-1): DSGVTQTPKHLITATGQRVTLRCSPRSGDLSVYWYQQSLDQGLQFLIQYYNGEERAKGNILERFSAQQFPDLHSELNLSSLELGDSALYFCASSGSSHEAFFGQGTRLTVV.

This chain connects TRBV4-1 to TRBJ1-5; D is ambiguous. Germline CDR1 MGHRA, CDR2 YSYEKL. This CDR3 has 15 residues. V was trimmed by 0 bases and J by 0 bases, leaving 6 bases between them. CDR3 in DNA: TGCGCCAGCAGCCAAGACGGGCTTAGCAATCAGCCCCAGCATTTT. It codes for CASSQDGLSNQPQHF.

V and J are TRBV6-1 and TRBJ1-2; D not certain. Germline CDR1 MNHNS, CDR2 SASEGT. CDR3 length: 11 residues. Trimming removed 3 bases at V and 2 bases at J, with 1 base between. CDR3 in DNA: TGTGCCAGCAGTGAGAACTATGGCTACACCTTC. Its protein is CASSENYGYTF.

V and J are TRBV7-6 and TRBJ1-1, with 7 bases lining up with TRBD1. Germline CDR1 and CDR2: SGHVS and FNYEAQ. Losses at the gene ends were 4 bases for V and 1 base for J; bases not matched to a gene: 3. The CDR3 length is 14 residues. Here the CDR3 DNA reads TGTGCCAGCAGCTCCGGGACAGAGAACACTGAAGCTTTCTTT. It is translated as CASSSGTENTEAFF. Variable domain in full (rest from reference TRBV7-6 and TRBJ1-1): GAGVSQSPRYKVTKRGQDVALRCDPISGHVSLYWYRQALGQGPEFLTYFNYEAQQDKSGLPNDRFSAERPEGSISTLTIQRTEQRDSAMYRCASSSGTENTEAFFGQGTRLTVV.

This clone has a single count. This CDR3 is CASSRQRGPPETQYF. CDR3 coding DNA: TGTGCCAGCAGCCGACAGCGGGGGCCTCCCGAGACCCAGTACTTC. The gene calls are TRBV27 and TRBJ2-5; 8 positions agree with TRBD2. Germline values: CDR1 MNHEY, CDR2 SMNVEV (reference sequence). CDR3 length: 15 residues. Germline trimming cut 6 bases from V and 5 bases from J; bases unmatched to any gene: 11.

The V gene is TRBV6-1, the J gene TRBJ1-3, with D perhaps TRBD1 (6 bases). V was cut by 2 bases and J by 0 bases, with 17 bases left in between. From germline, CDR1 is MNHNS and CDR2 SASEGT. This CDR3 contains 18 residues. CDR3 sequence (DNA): TGTGCCAGCAGTGAATCTTTAAGGAACAGGGTCTCTGGAAACACCATATATTTT. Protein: CASSESLRNRVSGNTIYF.

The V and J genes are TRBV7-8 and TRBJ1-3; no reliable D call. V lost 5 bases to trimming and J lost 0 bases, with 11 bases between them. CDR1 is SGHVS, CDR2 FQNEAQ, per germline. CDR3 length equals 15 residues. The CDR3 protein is CASSPRLFSGNTIYF. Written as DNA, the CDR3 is TGTGCCAGCAGCCCACGACTCTTCTCTGGAAACACCATATATTTT. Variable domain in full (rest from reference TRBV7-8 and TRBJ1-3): GAGVSQSPRYKVAKRGQDVALRCDPISGHVSLFWYQQALGQGPEFLTYFQNEAQLDKSGLPSDRFFAERPEGSVSTLKIQRTQQEDSAVYLCASSPRLFSGNTIYFGEGSWLTVV.

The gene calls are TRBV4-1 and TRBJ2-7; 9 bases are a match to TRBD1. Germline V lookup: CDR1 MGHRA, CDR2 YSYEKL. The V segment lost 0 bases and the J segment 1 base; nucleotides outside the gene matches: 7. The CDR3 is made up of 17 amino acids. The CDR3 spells CASSQDEGGTGSYEQYF. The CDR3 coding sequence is TGCGCCAGCAGCCAAGATGAGGGTGGGACAGGGTCCTACGAGCAGTACTTC.

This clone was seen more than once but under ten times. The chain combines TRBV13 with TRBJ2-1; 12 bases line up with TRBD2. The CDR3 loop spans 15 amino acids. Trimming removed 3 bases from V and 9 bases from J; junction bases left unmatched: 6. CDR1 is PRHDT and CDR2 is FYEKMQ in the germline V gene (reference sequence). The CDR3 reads CASSFLAGGQVEQFF. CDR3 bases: TGTGCCAGCAGCTTTCTAGCGGGGGGGCAGGTTGAGCAGTTCTTC.

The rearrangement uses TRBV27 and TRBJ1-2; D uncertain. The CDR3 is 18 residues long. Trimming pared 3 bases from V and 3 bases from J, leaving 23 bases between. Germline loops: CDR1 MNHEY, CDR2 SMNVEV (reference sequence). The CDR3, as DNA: TGTGCCAGCAGTTTTCTGCGGTACGACTCTCCGAAGCACTATGGCTACACCTTC. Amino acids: CASSFLRYDSPKHYGYTF.

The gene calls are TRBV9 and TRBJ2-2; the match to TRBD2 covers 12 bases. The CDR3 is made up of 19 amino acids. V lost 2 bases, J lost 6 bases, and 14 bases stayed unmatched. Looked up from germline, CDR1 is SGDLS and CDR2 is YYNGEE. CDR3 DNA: TGTGCCAGCAGCGTGCGTGGGCCTACTAGCGGGGGGTTCTCCGGGGAGCTGTTTTTT. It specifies CASSVRGPTSGGFSGELFF.

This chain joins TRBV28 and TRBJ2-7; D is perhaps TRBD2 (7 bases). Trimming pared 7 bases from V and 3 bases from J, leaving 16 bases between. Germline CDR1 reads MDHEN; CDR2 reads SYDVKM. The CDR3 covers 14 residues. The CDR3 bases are TGTGCCAGCAATCCCGGGGGGCGGAACTACGAGCAGTACTTC. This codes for CASNPGGRNYEQYF.

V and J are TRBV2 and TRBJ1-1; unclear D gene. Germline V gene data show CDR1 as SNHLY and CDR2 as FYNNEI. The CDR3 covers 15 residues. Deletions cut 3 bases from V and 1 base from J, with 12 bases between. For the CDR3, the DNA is TGTGCCAGCAGTGATCTAGCCCTGAGGAACACTGAAGCTTTCTTT. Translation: CASSDLALRNTEAFF.

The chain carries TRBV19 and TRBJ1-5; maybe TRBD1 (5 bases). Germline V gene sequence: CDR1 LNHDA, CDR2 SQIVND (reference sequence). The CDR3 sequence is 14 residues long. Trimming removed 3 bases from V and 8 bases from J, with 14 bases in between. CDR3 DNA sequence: TGTGCCAGTAGTATTGTCCGGGGGGATAAGCCCCAGCATTTT. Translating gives CASSIVRGDKPQHF.

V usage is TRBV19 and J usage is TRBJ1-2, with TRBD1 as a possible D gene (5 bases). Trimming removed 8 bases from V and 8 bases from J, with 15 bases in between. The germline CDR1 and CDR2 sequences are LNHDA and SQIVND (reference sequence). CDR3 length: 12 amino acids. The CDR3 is CASSPRGGGYTF. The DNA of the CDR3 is TGTGCCAGTTCGCCTAGGGGAGGAGGCTACACCTTC.

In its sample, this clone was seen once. The CDR3 DNA reads TGTGCCAGCAGCTCGGGACATAACTACGAGCAGTACTTC. Translating gives CASSSGHNYEQYF. The J gene is TRBJ2-7, the V gene TRBV11-2; TRBD1 is a possible D gene (6 bases). The V gene's germline CDR1 is SGHAT and CDR2 FQNNGV. Trimming removed 4 bases at V and 3 bases at J, with 10 bases between. This CDR3 has 13 amino acids.

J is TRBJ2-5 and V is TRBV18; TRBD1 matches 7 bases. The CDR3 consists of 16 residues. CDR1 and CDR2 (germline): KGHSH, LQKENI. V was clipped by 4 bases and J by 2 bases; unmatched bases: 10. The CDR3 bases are TGTGCCAGCTCACTCACCGCAGGACAGGCTCAAGAGACCCAGTACTTC. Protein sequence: CASSLTAGQAQETQYF.

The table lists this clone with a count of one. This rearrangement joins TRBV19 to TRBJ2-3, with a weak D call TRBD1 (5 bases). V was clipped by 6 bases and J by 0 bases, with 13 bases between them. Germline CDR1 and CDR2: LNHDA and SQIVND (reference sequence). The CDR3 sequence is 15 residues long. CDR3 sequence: CASSQGRHSTDTQYF. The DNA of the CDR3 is TGTGCCAGTAGCCAGGGCAGACATAGCACAGATACGCAGTATTTT.

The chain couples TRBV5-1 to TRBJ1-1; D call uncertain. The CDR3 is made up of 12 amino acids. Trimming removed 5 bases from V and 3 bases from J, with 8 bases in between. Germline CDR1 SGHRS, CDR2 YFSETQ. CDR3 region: CASSTGYTEAFF. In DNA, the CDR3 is TGCGCCAGCAGTACGGGTTACACTGAAGCTTTCTTT.

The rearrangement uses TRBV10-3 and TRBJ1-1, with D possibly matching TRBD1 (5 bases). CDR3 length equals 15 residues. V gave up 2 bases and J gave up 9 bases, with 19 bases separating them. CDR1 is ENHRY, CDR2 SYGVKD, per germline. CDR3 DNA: TGTGCCATCAGTGAGCTTGCCAGGGAAGAAAGACAAGCTTTCTTT. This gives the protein CAISELAREERQAFF.

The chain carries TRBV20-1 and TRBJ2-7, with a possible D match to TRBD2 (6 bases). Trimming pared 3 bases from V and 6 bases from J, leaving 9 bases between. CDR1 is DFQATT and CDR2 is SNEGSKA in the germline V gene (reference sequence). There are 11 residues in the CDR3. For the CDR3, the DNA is TGCAGTGCTAGCGGGGGTGTCGAGCAGTACTTC. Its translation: CSASGGVEQYF.

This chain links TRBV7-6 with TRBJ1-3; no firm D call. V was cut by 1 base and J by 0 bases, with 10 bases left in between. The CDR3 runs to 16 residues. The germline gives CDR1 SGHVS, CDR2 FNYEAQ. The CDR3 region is CASSLGLPVSGNTIYF. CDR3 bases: TGTGCCAGCAGCTTAGGGCTCCCCGTCTCTGGAAACACCATATATTTT.